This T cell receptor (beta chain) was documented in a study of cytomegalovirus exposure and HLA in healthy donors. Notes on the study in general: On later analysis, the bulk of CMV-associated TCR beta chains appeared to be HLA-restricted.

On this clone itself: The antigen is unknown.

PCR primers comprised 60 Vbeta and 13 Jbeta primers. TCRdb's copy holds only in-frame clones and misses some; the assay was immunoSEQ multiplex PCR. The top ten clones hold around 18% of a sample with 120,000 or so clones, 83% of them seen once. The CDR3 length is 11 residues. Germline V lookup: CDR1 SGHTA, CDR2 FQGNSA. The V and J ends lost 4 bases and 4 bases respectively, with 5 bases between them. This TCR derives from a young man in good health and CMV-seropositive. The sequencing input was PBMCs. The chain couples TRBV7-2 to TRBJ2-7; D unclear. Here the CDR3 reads CASSSLYEQYF. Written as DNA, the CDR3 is TGTGCCAGCAGCTCCCTATACGAGCAGTACTTC.